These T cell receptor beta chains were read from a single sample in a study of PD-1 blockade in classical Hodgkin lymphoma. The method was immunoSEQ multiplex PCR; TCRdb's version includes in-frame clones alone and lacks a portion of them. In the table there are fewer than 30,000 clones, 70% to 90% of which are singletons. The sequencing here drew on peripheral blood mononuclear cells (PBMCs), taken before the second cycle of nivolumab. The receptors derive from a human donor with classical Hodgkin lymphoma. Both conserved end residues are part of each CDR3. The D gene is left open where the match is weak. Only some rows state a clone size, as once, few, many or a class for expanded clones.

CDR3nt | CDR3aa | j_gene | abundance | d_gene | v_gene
TGTGCCAGCAGTTACTCGGGGGTTCTGGCCACTGAAGCTTTCTTT | CASSYSGVLATEAFF | TRBJ1-1 | few | - | TRBV6-5
TGCAGCGTTGACCCCACGGGGAAGGATGGAGGCTACACCTTC | CSVDPTGKDGGYTF | TRBJ1-2 | medium-sized | - | TRBV29-1
TGTGCCAGCAGCGTAGCTCATGGGGAGCTGTTTTTT | CASSVAHGELFF | TRBJ2-2 | - | - | TRBV9
TGTGCCAGCAGCTTAGCGGGGGGACGAACGAACACCGGGGAGCTGTTTTTT | CASSLAGGRTNTGELFF | TRBJ2-2 | - | TRBD2 | TRBV7-3
TGTGCCAGCAGGAAGACACCTAACTATGGCTACACCTTC | CASRKTPNYGYTF | TRBJ1-2 | - | - | TRBV5-5
TGTGCCAGCAGCTTAGGGCGGGCGATACTCCACTATGGCTACACCTTC | CASSLGRAILHYGYTF | TRBJ1-2 | - | - | TRBV11-2
TGTGCCAGTAGTGGAATAGGACCCGAAAGCACAGATACGCAGTATTTT | CASSGIGPESTDTQYF | TRBJ2-3 | - | - | TRBV19
TGTGCCAGCAGCCAGGGACTAGCGGGAGCGAATGAGCAGTTCTTC | CASSQGLAGANEQFF | TRBJ2-1 | - | TRBD2 | TRBV14
TGCGCCAGCAGCCAAGACTGGAGCTCTGGAAACACCATATATTTT | CASSQDWSSGNTIYF | TRBJ1-3 | - | - | TRBV4-3
TGTGCCAGCAGCAAAACAGGGGGCATCACCTACAATGAGCAGTTCTTC | CASSKTGGITYNEQFF | TRBJ2-1 | - | TRBD1 | TRBV5-5
TGTGCCAGCTCACCACGGTCTAGCGGAGATACGCAGTATTTT | CASSPRSSGDTQYF | TRBJ2-3 | - | TRBD2 | TRBV18
TGTGCCAGCAGCGCGCGGACAGGGTTGCCCTACGAGCAGTACTTC | CASSARTGLPYEQYF | TRBJ2-7 | - | TRBD1 | TRBV7-3
TGTGCCAGCAGCGTTCACCCGGACTCTCGGGCTGAAGCTTTCTTT | CASSVHPDSRAEAFF | TRBJ1-1 | - | - | TRBV9
TGTGCCAGCAGTTTGGGGGACACCATATATTTT | CASSLGDTIYF | TRBJ1-3 | - | - | TRBV28
TGTGCCAGCAGCTTAACCGGGACGAACACCGGGGAGCTGTTTTTT | CASSLTGTNTGELFF | TRBJ2-2 | - | - | TRBV7-2
TGTGCCAGCAGTTATCCCACTAGCGGGAGGACAAATGAGCAGTTCTTC | CASSYPTSGRTNEQFF | TRBJ2-1 | - | TRBD2 | TRBV28
TGCGCCAGCAGCCAAGGCGGACAGGCTAGGGGGGAGACCCAGTACTTC | CASSQGGQARGETQYF | TRBJ2-5 | - | TRBD1 | TRBV4-3
TGTGCCAGTAGTATAGTGGGCAGGGTGATCCCTCGCGAGCAGTACTTC | CASSIVGRVIPREQYF | TRBJ2-7 | - | - | TRBV19
TGTGCCAGCAGTGAGTCAGGGGCGGGTCAGCCCCAGCATTTT | CASSESGAGQPQHF | TRBJ1-5 | - | - | TRBV2
TGTGCCAGCAGTACCCGAAGGACCGGGGAGCTGTTTTTT | CASSTRRTGELFF | TRBJ2-2 | - | - | TRBV28
TGTGCCAGCAGCGACGGACTTGTCGAGCAGTACTTC | CASSDGLVEQYF | TRBJ2-7 | - | - | TRBV7-6
TGTGCCAGCAGTGAAGAGGCGGCGGGGGGCACAGATACGCAGTATTTT | CASSEEAAGGTDTQYF | TRBJ2-3 | - | TRBD2 | TRBV6-1
TGTGCCAGCAGCCAGGCCTGGGACAGGCGGAACACTGAAGCTTTCTTT | CASSQAWDRRNTEAFF | TRBJ1-1 | - | TRBD1 | TRBV14
TGCGCCAGCAGCCATGATAGCGGGAGTGGAAACATTCAGTACTTC | CASSHDSGSGNIQYF | TRBJ2-4 | few | TRBD2 | TRBV4-1
TGTGCCAGCAGCTTAGATGGTGACAGGGGATGGTCTGGAAACACCATATATTTT | CASSLDGDRGWSGNTIYF | TRBJ1-3 | - | TRBD1 | TRBV7-9
TGTGCCAGCAGCTCGGGACAGGACCGCTATGGCTACACCTTC | CASSSGQDRYGYTF | TRBJ1-2 | - | TRBD1 | TRBV11-3
TGTGCCAGTAGGATCCGACAGAGTAATGAAAAACTGTTTTTT | CASRIRQSNEKLFF | TRBJ1-4 | - | - | TRBV19
TGTGCCAGCAGCTTCACGGTCCGCGCGAACACCGGGGAGCTGTTTTTT | CASSFTVRANTGELFF | TRBJ2-2 | - | - | TRBV7-3
TGCGCCAGCACCTTACAAATCGGGGGACACACTGAAGCTTTCTTT | CASTLQIGGHTEAFF | TRBJ1-1 | - | - | TRBV5-1
TGTGCCAGCAGCTTAGCCAGGGTCACTGAAGCTTTCTTT | CASSLARVTEAFF | TRBJ1-1 | - | - | TRBV7-2
TGTGCCAGCAGCGCGTTGGGTCTTGGGGCCAACGTCCTGACTTTC | CASSALGLGANVLTF | TRBJ2-6 | - | - | TRBV9
TGTGCCAGCAGCCCCCAGCGGAGGAGCACTGAAGCTTTCTTT | CASSPQRRSTEAFF | TRBJ1-1 | few | - | TRBV5-4
TGTGCCAGCTCACCCCGACAGGGGGCGAGTAACACTGAAGCTTTCTTT | CASSPRQGASNTEAFF | TRBJ1-1 | - | TRBD1 | TRBV18
TGTGCCAGCAGGCGAGGGGGCTGGGGCAATCAGCCCCAGCATTTT | CASRRGGWGNQPQHF | TRBJ1-5 | - | TRBD1 | TRBV28
TGTGCCAGCAGCCCCTCCCGGGACAGGGGAACTAATGAAAAACTGTTTTTT | CASSPSRDRGTNEKLFF | TRBJ1-4 | - | TRBD1 | TRBV16
TGTGCCAGCAGCGTAGGGACCTCCACAGATACGCAGTATTTT | CASSVGTSTDTQYF | TRBJ2-3 | - | - | TRBV9
TGTGCCACCAGCAGAGATCCGTGGGGCACAGATACGCAGTATTTT | CATSRDPWGTDTQYF | TRBJ2-3 | - | - | TRBV15
TGTGCCACCAGCAGGGACAGGGTGAGCTATGGCTACACCTTC | CATSRDRVSYGYTF | TRBJ1-2 | - | TRBD1 | TRBV15
TGTGCCAGCTCTCCCGGGACAGGGAACTACAATGAGCAGTTCTTC | CASSPGTGNYNEQFF | TRBJ2-1 | - | TRBD1 | TRBV18
TGTGCCAGCAGCCCCCCGGGACAGTCTATTGGCTACACCTTC | CASSPPGQSIGYTF | TRBJ1-2 | - | TRBD1 | TRBV4-2